This T cell receptor (beta chain) comes out of a study of T cell responses to AZD1222 COVID-19 vaccine. On this clone: Here the CDR3 omits its conserved ending phenylalanine or tryptophan, so a read error is the likely source. The DNA is left out, because the CDR3 cannot be placed on it with certainty; the CDR3 is given as TCRdb lists it.

The table came from immunoSEQ multiplex PCR; TCRdb's copy has only in-frame clones and leaves some out. Of about 160,000 clones in the sample, 75% to 95% were seen once. CDR1 is MNHEY and CDR2 is SMNVEV in the germline V gene (reference sequence). Inclusive of both ends, the CDR3 amounts to 11 amino acids. The sequence derives from an adult in good health. V usage is TRBV27 and J usage is TRBJ2-3; the D call TRBD1 from the table was never checked on the DNA. The source material was peripheral blood, sampled on day 0 of AZD1222 vaccination. The CDR3 protein is CASSFGPGVLG.